Listed here are 5 T cell receptor beta chains from one sample, sequenced in a study of blood T cell repertoires in COVID-19. The repertoire was sequenced with immunoSEQ multiplex PCR; TCRdb's copy has only in-frame clones and lacks some. The sample lists around 68,000 clones, 82% occurring once. The sequenced sample was peripheral blood. All receptors come from a human donor in a cohort sampled during active COVID-19.

The chain carries TRBV12-3 or TRBV12-4 and TRBJ2-7, with 8 positions matching TRBD2. V shed 6 bases, J shed 2 bases, and the junction held 0 bases outside the gene matches. The CDR3 sequence is 12 residues long. CDR3 loop: CASRRGAYEQYF. The CDR3 DNA reads TGTGCCAGCAGGCGGGGGGCCTACGAGCAGTACTTC.

This chain links TRBV6-4 with TRBJ2-1, with D possibly matching TRBD1 (5 bases). From germline, CDR1 is MRHNA and CDR2 SNTAGT. Deletions cut 4 bases from V and 0 bases from J, with 13 bases between. The CDR3 is 16 amino acids. CDR3 sequence (DNA): TGTGCCAGCAGTGTTACGCTCAGGGACTCCTACAATGAGCAGTTCTTC. This encodes CASSVTLRDSYNEQFF.

CDR3 protein: CASSFRTGADTEAFF. Here the CDR3 DNA reads TGCGCCAGCAGCTTTCGGACAGGGGCCGACACTGAAGCTTTCTTT. The chain is built from TRBV5-1 and TRBJ1-1, with TRBD1 identical over 9 bases. Germline V gives CDR1 SGHRS, CDR2 YFSETQ. This CDR3 spans 15 amino acids. Germline trimming cut 2 bases from V and 3 bases from J; bases unmatched to any gene: 5.

This chain uses TRBV9 with TRBJ2-1, with D unresolved. Trimming took 3 bases from V and 4 from J, leaving 8 bases between them. From germline, CDR1 is SGDLS and CDR2 YYNGEE. The CDR3 extends over 13 amino acids. For the CDR3, the DNA is TGTGCCAGCAGCGGAACAGTATACAATGAGCAGTTCTTC. Translated, it gives CASSGTVYNEQFF.

This chain joins TRBV6-6 and TRBJ2-2; 9 bases match TRBD2. Germline CDR1 is MNHNY and CDR2 is SVGAGI (reference sequence). The CDR3 length is 16 residues. With V trimmed by 7 bases and J by 6 bases, 12 bases remained unmatched. The CDR3 region is CASTQRVTSGSGELFF. CDR3 in DNA: TGTGCCAGCACCCAACGGGTGACTAGCGGATCCGGGGAGCTGTTTTTT.